This record concerns one TCR beta chain sequence. This record belongs to a study of blood T cell repertoires in COVID-19. The overall study: The United States, Italy and Spain were the sources of the acute and convalescent COVID-19 samples. T cells, B-cell-depleted T cells, or PBMCs provided the cDNA or gDNA that served as material.

As handled by the study authors: The assay estimated nucleated cells by amplifying reference gene primers. The data were produced by immunoSEQ multiplex PCR, yet TCRdb's version contains in-frame clones alone and is incomplete. V, J and clone size were drawn from that table, and D and trimming were deduced from the DNA. The sample has around 300,000 clones, 80% to 90% seen once; the top ten hold around 3%. From germline, CDR1 is MNHNS and CDR2 SASEGT. V was pared by 3 bases and J by 5 bases, with 12 bases of the junction left unmatched. The CDR3 totals 16 residues. V usage is TRBV6-1 and J usage is TRBJ1-2; 7 nucleotides align to TRBD1. Input material: peripheral blood. This receptor was obtained from a woman aged 25 to 45 with active or convalescent COVID-19. In DNA form, the CDR3 reads TGTGCCAGCAGTGAGATAACCGGGACAGATATATATGGCTACACCTTC. This gives the protein CASSEITGTDIYGYTF.